This TCR beta chain derives from a study of immune cell composition in non-small cell lung cancer. Study conclusions and caveats: Squamous carcinomas (75%) more often had tumour-associated clones >0.5% than adenocarcinomas (around 35%). Adenocarcinomas with higher top tumour-associated clone frequency had more reactive TILs. Shared sequences between tumour-reactive and dominant in vivo clones were not proven. Tumour TCR-beta clonality showed no significant link to smoking pack-years.

CDR3 length: 15 amino acids. The germline V and J ends were trimmed by 2 bases and 1 base, with 12 bases remaining between them. Germline loops: CDR1 SGHRS, CDR2 YFSETQ. For this clone: What it recognizes is unknown.

Clones were sequenced by immunoSEQ multiplex PCR, and TCRdb holds only the in-frame ones, with some missing. The sample includes some 4,000 clones, about four fifths seen only once; the top ten take roughly 9.2%. Normal lung was taken at the farthest possible site, at least 3 cm from tumour. The sequenced sample consisted of non-adjacent lung tissue. The rearrangement links TRBV5-1 to TRBJ2-5, with no clear D. This clonotype originated in a human donor with non-small cell lung cancer. This CDR3 is CASSLRPQTQETQYF. The DNA for the CDR3 is TGCGCCAGCAGCTTAAGGCCACAGACCCAAGAGACCCAGTACTTC.